The 8 T cell receptor beta chains below all came from one sample that was sequenced in a study of shared clonotypes between healthy human individuals. Only in-frame clones appear in the TCRdb table, and some are missing; sequencing was by immunoSEQ multiplex PCR. Of some 470,000 clones listed, 76% were seen once; the top ten hold roughly 13%. Sequenced material: PBMCs. The source is a woman between 35 and 50 years old in good health. Some clones in this sample may be carry-over from other donors' samples.

V is TRBV7-3 and J is TRBJ1-1; 7 positions agree with TRBD1. Germline V CDR1 and CDR2: SGHTA, FQGTGA. The CDR3 has 15 residues. The V and J ends lost 2 bases and 4 bases, in that order; junction bases with no gene match: 7. CDR3 amino acids: CASSLQGVRFTEAFF. The CDR3 coding sequence is TGTGCCAGCAGCTTACAGGGGGTGAGATTCACTGAAGCTTTCTTT.

A single count supports this clone. The chain employs TRBV7-2 and TRBJ2-3, with D unresolved. Germline-derived CDR1 and CDR2 are SGHTA and FQGNSA. The CDR3 runs to 12 residues. V was cut by 5 bases and J by 5 bases, with 8 bases left in between. Here the CDR3 DNA reads TGTGCCAGCAGCAAAAACAGAGATACGCAGTATTTT. Residues: CASSKNRDTQYF.

This clone was recorded many times. CDR3: CASSLVEASLTDTQYF. The CDR3, as DNA: TGTGCCAGCAGCTTAGTTGAGGCTAGTTTAACAGATACGCAGTATTTT. J is TRBJ2-3 and V is TRBV7-2; D unresolved. This CDR3 is built from 16 residues. V was pared by 1 base and J by 3 bases, with 14 bases between. Germline V gives CDR1 SGHTA, CDR2 FQGNSA.

This clone was counted a single time. The chain links TRBV5-1 to TRBJ1-1; 7 nucleotides line up with TRBD1. Germline lookup yields CDR1 SGHRS and CDR2 YFSETQ. J gave up 5 bases and V 4 bases, and 11 bases lay outside the gene matches. There are 15 residues in the CDR3. The CDR3 region has the DNA TGCGCCAGCAGCATTGGGGACAGCTGGGTGACTGAAGCTTTCTTT. Protein product: CASSIGDSWVTEAFF.

The chain employs TRBV6-5 and TRBJ2-5; TRBD2 aligns across 7 bases. CDR1 MNHEY and CDR2 SVGAGI come from the germline V gene. This CDR3 is 15 amino acids long. Unmatched junction bases numbered 6, after V lost 0 bases and J lost 5 bases. Here the CDR3 DNA reads TGTGCCAGCAGTTACTCTGGGCGGGAGAAGGAGACCCAGTACTTC. Protein product: CASSYSGREKETQYF.

This clone was counted once. The chain combines TRBV5-1 with TRBJ2-7, with D possibly TRBD2 on 5 matching bases. Trimming stripped 0 bases from V and 2 bases from J, with 12 bases between. The CDR3 length is 15 residues. Germline V gives CDR1 SGHRS, CDR2 YFSETQ. The CDR3 bases are TGCGCCAGCAGCTTGGCACGGGGTAGCCCCTACGAGCAGTACTTC. Translated: CASSLARGSPYEQYF. The full variable domain, rest sourced from reference TRBV5-1 and TRBJ2-7, is KAGVTQTPRYLIKTRGQQVTLSCSPISGHRSVSWYQQTPGQGLQFLFEYFSETQRNKGNFPGRFSGRQFSNSRSEMNVSTLELGDSALYLCASSLARGSPYEQYFGPGTRLTVT.

This clone has more than one count but fewer than ten. J is TRBJ1-5 and V is TRBV28; D is perhaps TRBD1 (6 bases). Deletions cut 4 bases from V and 0 bases from J, with 10 bases between. The germline V gene encodes CDR1 MDHEN and CDR2 SYDVKM. The CDR3 loop spans 15 amino acids. The CDR3 is CASSSDSDSNQPQHF. Written as DNA, the CDR3 is TGTGCCAGCAGTTCGGACAGCGATAGCAATCAGCCCCAGCATTTT.

This clone was observed a handful of times. The gene calls are TRBV7-6 and TRBJ1-4; D perhaps matches TRBD1 (6 bases). V was trimmed by 5 bases and J by 8 bases, leaving 18 bases between them. Germline V gives CDR1 SGHVS, CDR2 FNYEAQ. CDR3 size: 15 residues. As DNA, the CDR3 is TGTGCCAGCAGCCAAGCGACAGGAGATGGCGAAAAACTGTTTTTT. Protein sequence: CASSQATGDGEKLFF.